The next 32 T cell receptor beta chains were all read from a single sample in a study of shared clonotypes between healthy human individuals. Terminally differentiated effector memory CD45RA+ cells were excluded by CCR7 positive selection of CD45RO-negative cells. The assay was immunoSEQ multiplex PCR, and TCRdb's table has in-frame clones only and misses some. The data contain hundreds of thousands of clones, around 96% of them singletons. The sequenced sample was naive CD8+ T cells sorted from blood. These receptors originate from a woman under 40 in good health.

Here the CDR3 reads CASSPLGAGQETQYF. Written as DNA, the CDR3 is TGTGCCAGCAGCCCCCTCGGAGCGGGACAAGAGACCCAGTACTTC. The rearrangement joins TRBV7-9 to TRBJ2-5; TRBD2 matches 7 bases. J was trimmed by 2 bases and V by 5 bases; bases with no gene match: 8. Germline V gene data show CDR1 as SEHNR and CDR2 as FQNEAQ (reference sequence). CDR3 size: 15 residues.

The CDR3 nucleotides are TGTGCCAGCAGCTTAATGGCGAACACTGAAGCTTTCTTT. Translated: CASSLMANTEAFF. The gene calls are TRBV7-3 and TRBJ1-1; D gene ambiguous. The CDR3 has 13 amino acids. Germline V lookup: CDR1 SGHTA, CDR2 FQGTGA. V dropped 1 base and J dropped 1 base, with 4 bases sitting between them.

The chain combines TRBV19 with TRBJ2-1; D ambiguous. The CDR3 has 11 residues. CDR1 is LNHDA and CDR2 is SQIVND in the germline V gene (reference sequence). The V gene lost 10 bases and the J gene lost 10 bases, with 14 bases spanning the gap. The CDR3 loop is CATTGGAEQFF. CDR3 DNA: TGTGCCACTACGGGCGGTGCGGAGCAGTTCTTC.

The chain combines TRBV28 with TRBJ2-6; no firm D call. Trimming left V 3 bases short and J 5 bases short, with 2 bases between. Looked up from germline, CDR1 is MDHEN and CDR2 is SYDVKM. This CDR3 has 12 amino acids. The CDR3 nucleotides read TGTGCCAGCAGTTTTAGGGCCAACGTCCTGACTTTC. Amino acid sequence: CASSFRANVLTF. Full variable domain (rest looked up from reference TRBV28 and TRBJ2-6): DVKVTQSSRYLVKRTGEKVFLECVQDMDHENMFWYRQDPGLGLRLIYFSYDVKMKEKGDIPEGYSVSREKKERFSLILESASTNQTSMYLCASSFRANVLTFGAGSRLTVL.

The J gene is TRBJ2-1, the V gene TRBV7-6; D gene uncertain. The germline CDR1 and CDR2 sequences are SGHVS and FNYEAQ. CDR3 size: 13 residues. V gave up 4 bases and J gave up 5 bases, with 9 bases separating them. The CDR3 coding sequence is TGTGCCAGCAGCTGGAGTCCGGACAATGAGCAGTTCTTC. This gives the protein CASSWSPDNEQFF.

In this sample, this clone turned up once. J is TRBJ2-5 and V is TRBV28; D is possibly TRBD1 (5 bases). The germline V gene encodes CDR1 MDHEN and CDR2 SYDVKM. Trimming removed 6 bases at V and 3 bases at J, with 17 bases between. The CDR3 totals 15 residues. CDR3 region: CASSRRDSLEETQYF. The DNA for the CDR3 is TGTGCCAGCAGCCGAAGAGACAGTCTTGAAGAGACCCAGTACTTC.

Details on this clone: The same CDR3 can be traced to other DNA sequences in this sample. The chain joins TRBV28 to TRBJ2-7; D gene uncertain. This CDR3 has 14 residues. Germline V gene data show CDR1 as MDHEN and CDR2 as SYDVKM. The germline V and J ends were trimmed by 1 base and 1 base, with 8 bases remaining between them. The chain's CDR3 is CASSLFGDSYEQYF. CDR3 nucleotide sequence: TGTGCCAGCAGTTTATTTGGGGATTCCTACGAGCAGTACTTC.

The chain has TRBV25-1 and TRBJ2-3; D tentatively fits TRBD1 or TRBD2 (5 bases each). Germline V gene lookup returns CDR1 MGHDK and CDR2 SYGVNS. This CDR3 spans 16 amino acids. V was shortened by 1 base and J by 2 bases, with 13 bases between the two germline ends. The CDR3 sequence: CASSELRGILTDTQYF. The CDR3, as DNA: TGTGCCAGCAGTGAATTGAGGGGAATCCTCACAGATACGCAGTATTTT.

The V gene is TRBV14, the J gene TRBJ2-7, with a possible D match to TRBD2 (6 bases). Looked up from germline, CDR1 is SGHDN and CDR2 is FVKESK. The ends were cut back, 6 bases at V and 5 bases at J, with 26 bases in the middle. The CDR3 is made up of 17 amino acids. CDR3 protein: CASSPTPSRGFMNEQYF. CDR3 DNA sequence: TGTGCCAGCAGTCCTACGCCATCGCGGGGTTTTATGAACGAGCAGTACTTC.

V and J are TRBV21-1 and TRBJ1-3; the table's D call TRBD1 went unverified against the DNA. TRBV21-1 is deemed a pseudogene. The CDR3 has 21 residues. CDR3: CASSKSYGIQQGISSGNTIYF. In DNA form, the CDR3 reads TGTGCCAGCAGCAAGTCCTATGGGATACAACAGGGCATAAGCTCTGGAAACACCATATATTTT.

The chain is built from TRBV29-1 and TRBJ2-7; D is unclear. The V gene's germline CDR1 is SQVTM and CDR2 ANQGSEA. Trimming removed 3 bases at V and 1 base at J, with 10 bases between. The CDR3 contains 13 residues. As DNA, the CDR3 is TGCAGCGTTGAGATACTGGAGTCCTACGAGCAGTACTTC. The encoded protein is CSVEILESYEQYF.

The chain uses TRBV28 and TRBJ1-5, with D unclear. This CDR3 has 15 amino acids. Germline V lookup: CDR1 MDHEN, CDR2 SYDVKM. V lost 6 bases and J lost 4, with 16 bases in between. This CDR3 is CASRDTITVNQPQHF. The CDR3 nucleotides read TGTGCCAGCAGGGATACAATAACCGTGAATCAGCCCCAGCATTTT.

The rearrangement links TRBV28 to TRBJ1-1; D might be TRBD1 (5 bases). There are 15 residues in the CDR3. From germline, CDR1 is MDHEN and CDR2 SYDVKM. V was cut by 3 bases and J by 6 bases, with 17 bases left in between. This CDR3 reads CASSFYGTKGSEAFF. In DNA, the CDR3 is TGTGCCAGCAGTTTTTATGGGACGAAAGGGTCTGAAGCTTTCTTT.

The CDR3 region has the DNA TGTGCCAGCAGTTCGGGACTAGTCTACGAGCAGTACTTC. Protein: CASSSGLVYEQYF. The chain combines TRBV28 with TRBJ2-7, with 8 bases fitting TRBD2. The CDR3 sequence is 13 residues long. V lost 4 bases to trimming and J lost 3 bases; unmatched junction nucleotides: 2. CDR1 is MDHEN and CDR2 is SYDVKM in the germline V gene. Complete variable domain (other parts from reference TRBV28 and TRBJ2-7): DVKVTQSSRYLVKRTGEKVFLECVQDMDHENMFWYRQDPGLGLRLIYFSYDVKMKEKGDIPEGYSVSREKKERFSLILESASTNQTSMYLCASSSGLVYEQYFGPGTRLTVT.

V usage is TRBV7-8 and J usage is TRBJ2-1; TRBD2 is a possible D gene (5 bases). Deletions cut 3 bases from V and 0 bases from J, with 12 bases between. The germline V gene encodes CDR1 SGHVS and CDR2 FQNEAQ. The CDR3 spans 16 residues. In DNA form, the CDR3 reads TGTGCCAGCAGCTTCTTCGAGGGAGCCTCCTACAATGAGCAGTTCTTC. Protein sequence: CASSFFEGASYNEQFF. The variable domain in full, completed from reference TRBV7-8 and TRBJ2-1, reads GAGVSQSPRYKVAKRGQDVALRCDPISGHVSLFWYQQALGQGPEFLTYFQNEAQLDKSGLPSDRFFAERPEGSVSTLKIQRTQQEDSAVYLCASSFFEGASYNEQFFGPGTRLTVL.

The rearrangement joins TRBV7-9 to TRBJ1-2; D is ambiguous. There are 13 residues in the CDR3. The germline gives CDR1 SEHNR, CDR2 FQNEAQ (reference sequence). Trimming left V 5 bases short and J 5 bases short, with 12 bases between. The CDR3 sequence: CASSPPGRYGYTF. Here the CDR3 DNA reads TGTGCCAGCAGCCCACCCGGTCGGTATGGCTACACCTTC. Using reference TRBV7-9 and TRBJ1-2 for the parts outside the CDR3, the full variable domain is DTGVSQNPRHKITKRGQNVTFRCDPISEHNRLYWYRQTLGQGPEFLTYFQNEAQLEKSRLLSDRFSAERPKGSFSTLEIQRTEQGDSAMYLCASSPPGRYGYTFGSGTRLTVV.

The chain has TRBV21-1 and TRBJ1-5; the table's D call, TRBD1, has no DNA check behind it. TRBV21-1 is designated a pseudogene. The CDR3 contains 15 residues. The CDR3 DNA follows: TGTGCCAGCAGAGACAGGGGGACGATCTATCAGCCCCAGCATTTT. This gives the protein CASRDRGTIYQPQHF.

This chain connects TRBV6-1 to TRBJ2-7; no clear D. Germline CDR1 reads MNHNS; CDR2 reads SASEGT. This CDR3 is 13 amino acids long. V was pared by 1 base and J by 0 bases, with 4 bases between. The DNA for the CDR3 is TGTGCCAGCAGTGAAGGCGCCTCCTACGAGCAGTACTTC. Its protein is CASSEGASYEQYF.

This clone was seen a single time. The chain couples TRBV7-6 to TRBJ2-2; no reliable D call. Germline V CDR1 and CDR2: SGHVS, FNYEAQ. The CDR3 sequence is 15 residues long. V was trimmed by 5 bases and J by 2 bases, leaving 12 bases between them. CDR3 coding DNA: TGTGCCAGCAGCCAAAGTACCGGAAACACCGGGGAGCTGTTTTTT. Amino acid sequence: CASSQSTGNTGELFF.

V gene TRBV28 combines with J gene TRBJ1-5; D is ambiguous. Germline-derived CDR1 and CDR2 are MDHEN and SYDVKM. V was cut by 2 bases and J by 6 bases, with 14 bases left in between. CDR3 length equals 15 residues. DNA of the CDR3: TGTGCCAGCAGTTTAGGGGTGGTGGCCGCTCAGCCCCAGCATTTT. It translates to CASSLGVVAAQPQHF.

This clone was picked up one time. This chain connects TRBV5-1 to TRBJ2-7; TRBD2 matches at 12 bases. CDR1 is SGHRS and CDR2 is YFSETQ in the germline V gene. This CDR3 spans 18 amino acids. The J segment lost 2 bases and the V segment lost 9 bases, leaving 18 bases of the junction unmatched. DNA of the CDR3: TGCGCCACCCGGACTAGCGGGAAAAGGAGACGAACCCCCTACGAGCAGTACTTC. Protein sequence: CATRTSGKRRRTPYEQYF.

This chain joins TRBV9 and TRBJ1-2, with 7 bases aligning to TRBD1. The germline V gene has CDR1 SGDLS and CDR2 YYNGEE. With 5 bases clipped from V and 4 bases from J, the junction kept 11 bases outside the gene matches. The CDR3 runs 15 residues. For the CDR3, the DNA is TGTGCCAGCAGTGGCCGGGACAGATTCTTCTATGGCTACACCTTC. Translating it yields CASSGRDRFFYGYTF.

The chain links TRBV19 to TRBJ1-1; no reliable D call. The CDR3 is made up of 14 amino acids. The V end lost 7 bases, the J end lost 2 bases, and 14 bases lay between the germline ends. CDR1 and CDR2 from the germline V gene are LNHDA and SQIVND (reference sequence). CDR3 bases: TGTGCCAGTACCCCGGTGGGGAGAAACACTGAAGCTTTCTTT. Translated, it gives CASTPVGRNTEAFF.

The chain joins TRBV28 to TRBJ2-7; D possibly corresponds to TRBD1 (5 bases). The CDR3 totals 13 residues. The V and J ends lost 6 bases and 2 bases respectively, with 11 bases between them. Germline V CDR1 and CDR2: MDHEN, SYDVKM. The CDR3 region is CASSDPDTYEQYF. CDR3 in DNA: TGTGCCAGCAGCGACCCGGACACCTACGAGCAGTACTTC. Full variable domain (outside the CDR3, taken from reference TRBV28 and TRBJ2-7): DVKVTQSSRYLVKRTGEKVFLECVQDMDHENMFWYRQDPGLGLRLIYFSYDVKMKEKGDIPEGYSVSREKKERFSLILESASTNQTSMYLCASSDPDTYEQYFGPGTRLTVT.

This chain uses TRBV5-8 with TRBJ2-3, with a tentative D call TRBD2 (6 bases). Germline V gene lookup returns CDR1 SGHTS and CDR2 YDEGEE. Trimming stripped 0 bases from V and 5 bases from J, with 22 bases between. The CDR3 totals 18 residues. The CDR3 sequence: CASSLAAGTLEAGDTQYF. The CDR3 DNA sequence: TGTGCCAGCAGCTTGGCCGCTGGGACCCTCGAAGCGGGAGATACGCAGTATTTT. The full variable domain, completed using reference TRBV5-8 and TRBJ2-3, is EAGVTQSPTHLIKTRGQQATLRCSPISGHTSVYWYQQALGLGLQFLLWYDEGEERNRGNFPPRFSGRQFPNYSSELNVNALELEDSALYLCASSLAAGTLEAGDTQYFGPGTRLTVL.

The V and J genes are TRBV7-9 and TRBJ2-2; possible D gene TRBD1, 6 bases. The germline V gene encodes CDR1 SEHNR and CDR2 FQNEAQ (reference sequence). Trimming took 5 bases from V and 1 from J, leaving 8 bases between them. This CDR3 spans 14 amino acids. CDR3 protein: CASSKGQNTGELFF. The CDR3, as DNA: TGTGCCAGCAGCAAGGGACAGAACACCGGGGAGCTGTTTTTT.

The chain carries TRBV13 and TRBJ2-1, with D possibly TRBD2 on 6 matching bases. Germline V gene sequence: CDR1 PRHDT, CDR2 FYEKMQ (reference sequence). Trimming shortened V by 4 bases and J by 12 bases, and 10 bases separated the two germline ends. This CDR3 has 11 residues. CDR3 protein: CASSSDGRQFF. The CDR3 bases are TGTGCCAGCAGCTCGGACGGGAGGCAGTTCTTC.

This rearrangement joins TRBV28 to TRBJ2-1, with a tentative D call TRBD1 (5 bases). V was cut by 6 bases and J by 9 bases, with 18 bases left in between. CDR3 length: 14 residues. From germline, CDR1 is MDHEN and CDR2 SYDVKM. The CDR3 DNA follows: TGTGCCAGCAGCTTGGGGCCCCCTCAAGTTGAGCAGTTCTTC. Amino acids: CASSLGPPQVEQFF.

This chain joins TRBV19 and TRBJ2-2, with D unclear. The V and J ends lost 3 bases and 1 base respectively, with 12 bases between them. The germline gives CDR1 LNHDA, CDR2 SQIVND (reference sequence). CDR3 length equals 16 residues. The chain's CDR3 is CASSMFPNLNTGELFF. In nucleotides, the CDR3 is TGTGCCAGTAGTATGTTTCCGAATCTGAACACCGGGGAGCTGTTTTTT.

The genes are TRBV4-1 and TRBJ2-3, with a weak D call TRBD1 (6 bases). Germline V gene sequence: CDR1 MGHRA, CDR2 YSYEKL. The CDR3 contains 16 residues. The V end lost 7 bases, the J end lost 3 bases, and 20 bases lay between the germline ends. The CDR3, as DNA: TGCGCCAGCAACTGGGGGCTAGCCACCAAGACAGATACGCAGTATTTT. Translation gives CASNWGLATKTDTQYF.

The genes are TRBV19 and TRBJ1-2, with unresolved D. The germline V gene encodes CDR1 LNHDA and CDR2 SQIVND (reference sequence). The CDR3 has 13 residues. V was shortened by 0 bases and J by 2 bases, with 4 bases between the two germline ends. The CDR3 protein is CASSIDRNYGYTF. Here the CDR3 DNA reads TGTGCCAGTAGTATAGATCGGAACTATGGCTACACCTTC.

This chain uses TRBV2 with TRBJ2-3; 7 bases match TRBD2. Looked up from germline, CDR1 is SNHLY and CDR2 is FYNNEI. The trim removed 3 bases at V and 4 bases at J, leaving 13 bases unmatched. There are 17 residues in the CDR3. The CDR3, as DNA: TGTGCCAGCAGTGACGTGGCGGGAGTTTTCATGGCAGATACGCAGTATTTT. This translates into CASSDVAGVFMADTQYF.